This T cell receptor (beta chain) appears in the sequencing data of a study of cytomegalovirus exposure and HLA in healthy donors. Across the study: Unique TCRs from HLA-typed donors, roughly 89 million of them, were held in an early data release. Study results and caveats: TCR beta sequences reportedly predicted most subjects' HLA-A and HLA-B alleles accurately. There were some V segments, including TRBV6-2 and TRBV6-3, excluded as indistinguishable. An ancestry cluster, one associated with Asian ancestry, reportedly showed fewer N-insertions than the roughly 700-donor mean in a later analysis.

Use of 60 Vbeta and 13 Jbeta primers characterized the PCR. The protocol was immunoSEQ multiplex PCR, while the TCRdb copy is restricted to in-frame clones and leaves out a portion. The sample shows 150,000 to 200,000 clones, 80% to 90% of them seen only once. The germline gives CDR1 MNHNS, CDR2 SASEGT. Trimming removed 4 bases at V and 0 bases at J, with 7 bases between. This CDR3 has 13 residues. On this clone: No antigen is known for it.

The genes are TRBV6-1 and TRBJ2-7; D call uncertain. The sequencing input was PBMCs. This TCR came from a man over 45 in good health and CMV-seropositive. The CDR3 loop reads CASSVAPSYEQYF. In DNA form, the CDR3 reads TGTGCCAGCAGTGTGGCACCCTCCTACGAGCAGTACTTC.